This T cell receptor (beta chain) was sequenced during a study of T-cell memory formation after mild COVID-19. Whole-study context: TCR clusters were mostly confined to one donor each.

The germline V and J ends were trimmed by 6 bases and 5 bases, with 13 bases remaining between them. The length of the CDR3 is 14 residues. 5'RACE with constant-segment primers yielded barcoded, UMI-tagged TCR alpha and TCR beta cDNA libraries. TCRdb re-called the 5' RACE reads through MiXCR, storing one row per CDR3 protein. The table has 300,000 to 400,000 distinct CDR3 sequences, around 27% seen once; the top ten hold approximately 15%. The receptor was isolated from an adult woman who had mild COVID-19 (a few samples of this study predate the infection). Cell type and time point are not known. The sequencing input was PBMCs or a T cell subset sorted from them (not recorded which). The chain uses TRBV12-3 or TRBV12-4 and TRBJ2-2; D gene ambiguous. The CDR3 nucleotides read TGTGCCAGCAGGTCCGCCGGTGGGACCGGGGAGCTGTTTTTT. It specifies CASRSAGGTGELFF.